The rows below give T cell receptor beta chains drawn from one sample of a study of blood T cell repertoires in COVID-19. Repertoires were generated with immunoSEQ multiplex PCR, while TCRdb's copy carries only in-frame clones and drops some. The table includes around 100,000 clones, almost 90% detected once. Sequenced input: peripheral blood. The source of these receptors is a human donor in a cohort sampled during active COVID-19. The CDR3 runs from the conserved cysteine through the conserved F or W. D genes are given only for firm matches. Clone sizes are given selectively: once, few, many, or a class where the clone is expanded.

J gene | D gene | clone size | V gene | CDR3 protein | CDR3 DNA
TRBJ1-4 | TRBD1 | . | TRBV14 | CASSRRQGTNEKLFF | TGTGCCAGCAGCCGACGACAGGGCACTAATGAAAAACTGTTTTTT
TRBJ2-5 | . | . | TRBV3-1/TRBV3-2 | CASSRASSGGETQYF | TGTGCCAGCAGCCGCGCATCGTCTGGAGGAGAGACCCAGTACTTC
TRBJ1-2 | TRBD1 | . | TRBV28 | CASSLGGQGGYGYTF | TGTGCCAGCAGTTTGGGGGGACAGGGGGGCTATGGCTACACCTTC
TRBJ2-7 | TRBD1 | . | TRBV27 | CASRTGDSYEQYF | TGTGCCAGTCGGACAGGCGACTCCTACGAGCAGTACTTC
TRBJ2-5 | . | . | TRBV28 | CASRRQPRGETQYF | TGTGCCAGCAGACGACAGCCTAGGGGGGAGACCCAGTACTTC
TRBJ2-2 | TRBD2 | . | TRBV29-1 | CSVVTSGRARTGELFF | TGCAGCGTCGTAACTAGCGGGAGGGCCCGCACCGGGGAGCTGTTTTTT
TRBJ2-1 | TRBD1 | . | TRBV10-1 | CASSDQTGNYNEQFF | TGCGCCAGCAGTGACCAGACAGGGAACTACAATGAGCAGTTCTTC
TRBJ2-7 | TRBD2 | . | TRBV15 | CATSRGRGSEQYF | TGTGCCACCAGCAGAGGGCGGGGGAGCGAGCAGTACTTC
TRBJ2-1 | TRBD1 | . | TRBV19 | CASSPQDRVTKFF | TGTGCCAGTAGTCCCCAGGACAGGGTGACTAAGTTCTTC
TRBJ2-7 | . | . | TRBV12-2 | CASRLRPLYGGQTSGSYEQYF | TGTGCAAGTCGCTTAAGACCGCTTTATGGCGGACAGACTAGCGGGAGTTACGAGCAGTACTTC
TRBJ2-1 | . | . | TRBV4-2 | CASSPQTSSYNEQFF | TGTGCCAGCAGCCCCCAGACTAGCTCCTACAATGAGCAGTTCTTC
TRBJ1-1 | . | . | TRBV10-3 | CAISVGQGNTEAFF | TGTGCCATCAGTGTTGGCCAGGGAAACACTGAAGCTTTCTTT
TRBJ2-3 | TRBD1 | few | TRBV28 | CASSLGQGATDTQYF | TGTGCCAGCAGTTTAGGACAGGGGGCCACAGATACGCAGTATTTT
TRBJ1-2 | TRBD1 | once | TRBV5-6 | CASSSGLRDRAGYGYTF | TGTGCCAGCAGCTCGGGACTTCGGGACAGGGCCGGCTATGGCTACACCTTC
TRBJ2-7 | TRBD1 | . | TRBV6-5 | CASSPRQGFHYEQYF | TGTGCCAGCAGTCCCCGACAGGGGTTCCACTACGAGCAGTACTTC
TRBJ2-5 | TRBD2 | once | TRBV5-1 | CASSLGSTSGSRETQYF | TGCGCCAGCAGCTTGGGGTCGACTAGCGGGAGTAGAGAGACCCAGTACTTC
TRBJ1-1 | . | . | TRBV11-2 | CASSSSVQRLNTEAFF | TGTGCCAGCAGCTCTAGTGTCCAGCGACTGAACACTGAAGCTTTCTTT
TRBJ1-2 | . | large | TRBV30 | CAWRIPGLGYGYTF | TGTGCCTGGAGAATTCCAGGGTTGGGGTATGGCTACACCTTC
TRBJ1-1 | TRBD1 | once | TRBV7-2 | CASSLKGRGSTEAFF | TGTGCCAGCAGCTTGAAAGGCAGGGGGAGCACTGAAGCTTTCTTT
TRBJ2-2 | . | . | TRBV3-1/TRBV3-2 | CASSQVEISGELFF | TGTGCCAGCAGCCAAGTAGAGATTTCCGGGGAGCTGTTTTTT
TRBJ2-2 | . | . | TRBV3-1/TRBV3-2 | CASSPLGAFFRGELFF | TGTGCCAGCAGCCCCCTAGGTGCGTTCTTTCGCGGGGAGCTGTTTTTT
TRBJ2-1 | . | . | TRBV24-1 | CATGGAGGDEQFF | TGTGCCACCGGGGGGGCAGGCGGCGATGAGCAGTTCTTC
TRBJ2-7 | . | . | TRBV21-1 | CASSKEGCGGYEQYF | TGTGCCAGCAGCAAAGAGGGATGCGGGGGCTACGAGCAGTACTTC
TRBJ2-1 | TRBD2 | . | TRBV7-9 | CASRPLAGDSYNEQFF | TGTGCCAGCAGGCCTCTAGCGGGAGATTCCTACAATGAGCAGTTCTTC
TRBJ2-1 | . | few | TRBV6-6 | CASGRTLKDEQFF | TGTGCCAGCGGGAGGACTCTCAAGGATGAGCAGTTCTTC
TRBJ1-2 | TRBD1 | . | TRBV27 | CASSLRDRGYYGYTF | TGTGCCAGCAGTCTCCGGGACAGGGGTTACTATGGCTACACCTTC
TRBJ2-7 | TRBD1 | . | TRBV10-3 | CAISKKDRPTYEQYF | TGTGCCATCAGTAAAAAGGACAGGCCGACCTACGAGCAGTACTTC
TRBJ1-1 | . | . | TRBV3-1/TRBV3-2 | CASSLRGTEAFF | TGTGCCAGCAGCCTCCGAGGCACTGAAGCTTTCTTT
TRBJ2-1 | . | . | TRBV29-1 | CSAGVGYEQFF | TGCAGCGCTGGAGTCGGATACGAGCAGTTCTTC
TRBJ2-7 | TRBD2 | . | TRBV4-3 | CASSQDLAGVQDEQYF | TGCGCCAGCAGCCAAGATTTGGCGGGGGTCCAGGACGAGCAGTACTTC
TRBJ2-3 | TRBD1 | . | TRBV19 | CASTKGQPYGTDTQYF | TGTGCCAGCACGAAGGGACAGCCCTATGGCACAGATACGCAGTATTTT
TRBJ1-1 | . | . | TRBV3-1/TRBV3-2 | CASSQVDNTGLSEAFF | TGTGCCAGCAGCCAAGTTGACAATACAGGGCTCTCTGAAGCTTTCTTT
TRBJ2-2 | TRBD2 | . | TRBV28 | CASTIRTRREGGELFF | TGTGCCAGCACGATCAGGACTCGGCGGGAGGGGGGGGAGCTGTTTTTT
TRBJ2-2 | . | . | TRBV7-9 | CASSLRAGELFF | TGTGCCAGCAGCTTACGCGCCGGGGAGCTGTTTTTT
TRBJ2-2 | TRBD2 | . | TRBV7-9 | CASSSTRLAGEGNTGELFF | TGTGCCAGCAGCTCCACCAGACTAGCGGGAGAAGGGAACACCGGGGAGCTGTTTTTT
TRBJ2-5 | . | . | TRBV18 | CASSSYIAVQETQYF | TGTGCCAGCTCATCGTACATAGCGGTCCAAGAGACCCAGTACTTC